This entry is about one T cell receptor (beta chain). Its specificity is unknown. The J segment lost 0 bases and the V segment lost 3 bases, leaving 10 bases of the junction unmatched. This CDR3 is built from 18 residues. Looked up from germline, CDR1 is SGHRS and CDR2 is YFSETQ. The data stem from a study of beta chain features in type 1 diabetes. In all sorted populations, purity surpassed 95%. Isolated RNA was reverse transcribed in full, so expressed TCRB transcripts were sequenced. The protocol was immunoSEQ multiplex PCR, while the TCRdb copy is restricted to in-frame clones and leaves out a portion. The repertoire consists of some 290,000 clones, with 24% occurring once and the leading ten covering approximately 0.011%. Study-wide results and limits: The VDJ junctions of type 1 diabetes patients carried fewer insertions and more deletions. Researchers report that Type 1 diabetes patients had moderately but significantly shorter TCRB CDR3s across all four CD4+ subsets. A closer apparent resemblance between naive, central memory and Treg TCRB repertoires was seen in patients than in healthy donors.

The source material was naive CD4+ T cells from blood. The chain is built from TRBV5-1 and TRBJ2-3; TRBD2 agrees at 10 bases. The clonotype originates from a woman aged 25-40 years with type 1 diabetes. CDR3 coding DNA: TGCGCCAGCAGCTGGGGCCCTCTAGCGGGAGTCAGCACAGATACGCAGTATTTT. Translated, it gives CASSWGPLAGVSTDTQYF.